This T cell receptor beta chain was observed in a study of T cell changes during pregnancy in multiple sclerosis. This CDR3 spans 14 amino acids. CDR1 MNHNS and CDR2 SASEGT come from the germline V gene. Generated by immunoSEQ multiplex PCR, the TCRdb table keeps only in-frame clones and is missing some. The table records 46,000 or so clones, roughly 90% of them present only once. With regard to this clone: The germline gene is not matched at one end of the junction; a read error may be the cause.

The V call is TRBV6-1, the J call TRBJ2-4; TRBD1 might be the D (6 bases). The sequencing here drew on peripheral blood, taken in the second trimester of pregnancy. This receptor was obtained from a female donor in good health, enrolled as a control in a pregnancy study. The CDR3 reads CASREDRAKNIQYF. The CDR3 nucleotides are TGTGCCAGCAGGGAAGACAGGGCCAAAAACATTCAGTACTTC.